This TCR beta chain was identified in a study of a mutant IDH1 vaccine in newly diagnosed glioma. Sequenced by immunoSEQ multiplex PCR; TCRdb stores in-frame clones only, minus some. The sample consists of roughly 49,000 clones, around 94% of them appearing once. In the case of this clone: Its antigen remains unidentified.

Documented time point: week 35, safety follow-up. One vaccine dose held 300 ug of mutant IDH1 20-mer peptide and came with topical imiquimod. In germline, CDR1 is MNHEY, CDR2 SVGAGI. Trimming cost V 3 bases and J 6 bases; bases outside gene matches: 6. This CDR3 is built from 14 residues. The sequence was collected from a man aged 45-65 years with glioma. This rearrangement joins TRBV6-5 to TRBJ2-7; 9 positions match TRBD1. The input for sequencing was PBMCs, taken from a glioma patient whose treatment included an IDH1 peptide vaccine. The CDR3 region is CASSYKDRGREQYF. As DNA, the CDR3 is TGTGCCAGCAGTTATAAGGACAGGGGTCGCGAGCAGTACTTC.